This TCR beta chain was found in a study of shared clonotypes between healthy human individuals. Notes on the study in general: Owing to a small donor count, the genetic and exposure-history diversity represented was limited.

Germline V lookup: CDR1 SGHTA, CDR2 FQGNSA. The CDR3 sequence is 13 residues long. Here immunoSEQ multiplex PCR was the method, and the copy in TCRdb shows in-frame clones only, minus some. Here the sample spans over 850,000 clones, approximately 78% being singletons. Notes on this clone: What it binds is not known. This is likely an artifact of a read error, given a far larger clone one base away.

The clonotype was recovered from a man younger than 35 in good health. Some clones in this sample may be carry-over from other donors' samples. The sequencing input was memory CD4+ T cells from PBMCs. The subset here: CD45RA-negative fraction. The chain employs TRBV7-2 and TRBJ1-1; D is possibly TRBD1 (6 bases). In nucleotides, the CDR3 is TGTGCCAGCAGCTACGGGACAAGTACTGAAGCTTCCTTT. Its protein is CASSYGTSTEASF. The whole variable domain, remainder taken from reference TRBV7-2 and TRBJ1-1, is GAGVSQSPSNKVTEKGKDVELRCDPISGHTALYWYRQSLGQGLEFLIYFQGNSAPDKSGLPSDRFSAERTGGSVSTLTIQRTQQEDSAVYLCASSYGTSTEASFGQGTRLTVV.